Listed below are T cell receptor beta chains from one sample, sequenced in a study of human T cells and chemical hapten exposure. TCRdb processed the RACE reads anew with MiXCR; each CDR3 protein has one entry. The sample carries approximately 350,000 distinct CDR3 sequences, around 7% recorded once. The starting material was whole blood, obtained in connection with sensitization to the hapten diphenylcyclopropenone (DPC). These receptors were obtained from a woman in her late teens or twenties with alopecia areata. Some clones in this sample may be carry-over from other donors' samples. CDR3s include the opening cysteine and the closing phenylalanine or tryptophan. The order of the fields is V gene, D gene, J gene, clone size, CDR3 protein, CDR3 DNA. A D gene is named only where the DNA matches it firmly. Clone size is stated in some rows and not others, as once, few, many or a class when expanded.

V gene: TRBV6-5
D gene: TRBD1
J gene: TRBJ1-1
clone size: .
CDR3 protein: CASNGGTGDTEAFF
CDR3 DNA: TGTGCCAGCAATGGAGGGACAGGGGACACTGAAGCTTTCTTT

V gene: TRBV20-1
D gene: .
J gene: TRBJ2-7
clone size: .
CDR3 protein: CSAPSGGREQYF
CDR3 DNA: TGCAGTGCTCCCTCCGGGGGTCGGGAGCAGTACTTC

V gene: TRBV27
D gene: .
J gene: TRBJ1-2
clone size: .
CDR3 protein: CASNGGYGYTF
CDR3 DNA: TGTGCCAGCAATGGGGGCTATGGCTACACCTTC

V gene: TRBV12-3/TRBV12-4
D gene: TRBD1
J gene: TRBJ2-6
clone size: .
CDR3 protein: CASSLVRGQTGANVLTF
CDR3 DNA: TGTGCCAGCAGTTTAGTCAGGGGGCAAACCGGGGCCAACGTCCTGACTTTC

V gene: TRBV4-3
D gene: .
J gene: TRBJ1-1
clone size: few
CDR3 protein: CASSQMVGTQNTEAFF
CDR3 DNA: TGCGCCAGCAGCCAAATGGTGGGGACTCAGAACACTGAAGCTTTCTTT

V gene: TRBV2
D gene: .
J gene: TRBJ2-7
clone size: many
CDR3 protein: CASNYYGGGSPEQYF
CDR3 DNA: TGTGCCAGCAATTATTATGGGGGAGGAAGTCCCGAGCAGTACTTC

V gene: TRBV7-2
D gene: .
J gene: TRBJ2-3
clone size: .
CDR3 protein: CASSGSGIDTQYF
CDR3 DNA: TGTGCCAGCAGCGGGTCAGGGATCGATACGCAGTATTTT

V gene: TRBV7-2
D gene: .
J gene: TRBJ2-1
clone size: many
CDR3 protein: CASSLGPSTYNEQFF
CDR3 DNA: TGTGCCAGCAGCTTAGGCCCCAGTACCTACAATGAGCAGTTCTTC

V gene: TRBV9
D gene: .
J gene: TRBJ2-1
clone size: many
CDR3 protein: CASSVGAGSYNEQFF
CDR3 DNA: TGTGCCAGCAGCGTAGGCGCGGGGAGCTACAATGAGCAGTTCTTC

V gene: TRBV4-3
D gene: TRBD1
J gene: TRBJ2-1
clone size: many
CDR3 protein: CASSRTGGSYNEQFF
CDR3 DNA: TGCGCCAGCAGTCGTACAGGGGGCTCCTACAATGAGCAGTTCTTC

V gene: TRBV5-1
D gene: TRBD1
J gene: TRBJ1-5
clone size: .
CDR3 protein: CASSLDPRDRGPRQPQHF
CDR3 DNA: TGCGCCAGCAGCTTGGACCCCCGCGACAGGGGACCTAGGCAGCCCCAGCATTTT

V gene: TRBV6-2/TRBV6-3
D gene: .
J gene: TRBJ2-3
clone size: .
CDR3 protein: CASRWTANTDTQYF
CDR3 DNA: TGTGCCAGCAGATGGACCGCCAACACAGATACGCAGTATTTT

V gene: TRBV6-1
D gene: .
J gene: TRBJ1-4
clone size: few
CDR3 protein: CASSEFRGGSREKLFF
CDR3 DNA: TGTGCCAGCAGTGAATTTAGGGGCGGTAGTAGGGAAAAACTGTTTTTT

V gene: TRBV9
D gene: .
J gene: TRBJ1-4
clone size: .
CDR3 protein: CASSVASNEKLFF
CDR3 DNA: TGTGCCAGCAGCGTAGCTTCTAATGAAAAACTGTTTTTT

V gene: TRBV5-6
D gene: .
J gene: TRBJ1-1
clone size: few
CDR3 protein: CASSLASQNTEAFF
CDR3 DNA: TGTGCCAGCAGCTTGGCCAGTCAGAACACTGAAGCTTTCTTT

V gene: TRBV20-1
D gene: .
J gene: TRBJ2-5
clone size: few
CDR3 protein: CSARAPGQETQYF
CDR3 DNA: TGCAGTGCTAGAGCCCCGGGACAAGAGACCCAGTACTTC

V gene: TRBV7-2
D gene: TRBD1
J gene: TRBJ1-6
clone size: few
CDR3 protein: CASSLEGQGSSPLHF
CDR3 DNA: TGTGCCAGCAGCTTAGAGGGACAGGGTAGCTCACCCCTCCACTTT

V gene: TRBV4-2
D gene: TRBD1
J gene: TRBJ1-2
clone size: .
CDR3 protein: CASSPQTGESYYGYTF
CDR3 DNA: TGTGCCAGCAGCCCCCAGACAGGGGAGAGCTACTATGGCTACACCTTC

V gene: TRBV28
D gene: TRBD1
J gene: TRBJ1-2
clone size: .
CDR3 protein: CASSLEGQGVYGYTF
CDR3 DNA: TGTGCCAGCAGTTTAGAAGGACAGGGCGTCTATGGCTACACCTTC

V gene: TRBV12-3/TRBV12-4
D gene: .
J gene: TRBJ2-2
clone size: many
CDR3 protein: CASRAPGTGELFF
CDR3 DNA: TGTGCCAGCAGGGCCCCAGGGACCGGGGAGCTGTTTTTT

V gene: TRBV5-1
D gene: .
J gene: TRBJ2-3
clone size: many
CDR3 protein: CASSSYGIRTDTQYF
CDR3 DNA: TGCGCCAGCAGCTCCTACGGAATACGCACAGATACGCAGTATTTT

V gene: TRBV28
D gene: TRBD2
J gene: TRBJ2-3
clone size: many
CDR3 protein: CASSRPTSGGADTQYF
CDR3 DNA: TGTGCCAGCAGCCGTCCGACTAGCGGGGGGGCAGATACGCAGTATTTT

V gene: TRBV5-1
D gene: .
J gene: TRBJ2-3
clone size: many
CDR3 protein: CASSLGGVTDTQYF
CDR3 DNA: TGCGCCAGCAGCTTGGGCGGCGTCACAGATACGCAGTATTTT

V gene: TRBV20-1
D gene: .
J gene: TRBJ2-5
clone size: few
CDR3 protein: CSASGLAKETQYF
CDR3 DNA: TGCAGTGCTAGCGGCCTAGCGAAAGAGACCCAGTACTTC

V gene: TRBV7-9
D gene: .
J gene: TRBJ1-2
clone size: many
CDR3 protein: CASSLTGAGYGYTF
CDR3 DNA: TGTGCCAGCAGCTTAACTGGGGCAGGGTATGGCTACACCTTC

V gene: TRBV4-3
D gene: TRBD2
J gene: TRBJ2-1
clone size: .
CDR3 protein: CASSRAGTSGDNEQFF
CDR3 DNA: TGCGCCAGCAGCCGAGCCGGGACTAGCGGGGACAATGAGCAGTTCTTC

V gene: TRBV29-1
D gene: .
J gene: TRBJ2-5
clone size: many
CDR3 protein: CSVEDRQREETQYF
CDR3 DNA: TGCAGCGTTGAAGATCGCCAGAGGGAAGAGACCCAGTACTTC

V gene: TRBV6-2/TRBV6-3
D gene: .
J gene: TRBJ2-1
clone size: .
CDR3 protein: CASSYLLRGPTRDYNEQFF
CDR3 DNA: TGTGCCAGCAGTTATCTCCTCCGGGGGCCTACGCGCGATTACAATGAGCAGTTCTTC

V gene: TRBV20-1
D gene: TRBD2
J gene: TRBJ2-1
clone size: few
CDR3 protein: CSARGVELAVSYNEQFF
CDR3 DNA: TGCAGTGCTAGAGGTGTTGAACTAGCGGTTTCCTACAATGAGCAGTTCTTC

V gene: TRBV7-8
D gene: TRBD1
J gene: TRBJ2-4
clone size: many
CDR3 protein: CASSQDRGNIQYF
CDR3 DNA: TGTGCCAGCAGCCAGGACAGGGGGAACATTCAGTACTTC

V gene: TRBV6-6
D gene: .
J gene: TRBJ1-2
clone size: .
CDR3 protein: CASSRNSGDYGYTF
CDR3 DNA: TGTGCCAGCAGCCGCAACAGCGGGGACTATGGCTACACCTTC

V gene: TRBV3-1
D gene: TRBD1
J gene: TRBJ2-3
clone size: few
CDR3 protein: CASSTGGVGTDTQYF
CDR3 DNA: TGTGCCAGCAGCACAGGGGGCGTTGGCACAGATACGCAGTATTTT

V gene: TRBV5-1
D gene: TRBD1
J gene: TRBJ2-3
clone size: many
CDR3 protein: CASSFFVRQGPSTDTQYF
CDR3 DNA: TGCGCCAGCAGCTTTTTCGTTCGACAGGGCCCTAGCACAGATACGCAGTATTTT

V gene: TRBV24-1
D gene: .
J gene: TRBJ2-6
clone size: many
CDR3 protein: CATSPNPQTYYSGANVLTF
CDR3 DNA: TGTGCCACCAGTCCAAACCCGCAGACGTATTACTCTGGGGCCAACGTCCTGACTTTC

V gene: TRBV27
D gene: .
J gene: TRBJ2-2
clone size: .
CDR3 protein: CASSSYIWGELFF
CDR3 DNA: TGTGCCAGCAGTTCATACATCTGGGGGGAGCTGTTTTTT

V gene: TRBV25-1
D gene: .
J gene: TRBJ2-7
clone size: many
CDR3 protein: CASSSRDTNSYEQYF
CDR3 DNA: TGTGCCAGCAGTAGCCGGGACACCAACTCCTACGAGCAGTACTTC

V gene: TRBV20-1
D gene: .
J gene: TRBJ2-1
clone size: many
CDR3 protein: CSARLSAGNEQFF
CDR3 DNA: TGCAGTGCACGACTCTCGGCAGGCAATGAGCAGTTCTTC

V gene: TRBV5-1
D gene: .
J gene: TRBJ2-7
clone size: many
CDR3 protein: CASSLGFRGPAYEQYF
CDR3 DNA: TGCGCCAGCAGCTTGGGATTCAGGGGTCCAGCCTACGAGCAGTACTTC

V gene: TRBV4-3
D gene: TRBD2
J gene: TRBJ2-3
clone size: many
CDR3 protein: CASSQSTSGGASDTQYF
CDR3 DNA: TGCGCCAGCAGCCAATCTACTAGCGGGGGGGCGTCAGATACGCAGTATTTT

V gene: TRBV11-1
D gene: .
J gene: TRBJ2-1
clone size: few
CDR3 protein: CASSLTGWDNEQFF
CDR3 DNA: TGTGCCAGCAGCTTGACAGGATGGGACAATGAGCAGTTCTTC

V gene: TRBV7-2
D gene: .
J gene: TRBJ2-1
clone size: many
CDR3 protein: CASSKAESQARWGEQFF
CDR3 DNA: TGTGCCAGCAGCAAAGCCGAGAGTCAGGCGCGATGGGGTGAGCAGTTCTTC

V gene: TRBV4-3
D gene: TRBD2
J gene: TRBJ2-3
clone size: many
CDR3 protein: CASSQDLSGGPSTDTQYF
CDR3 DNA: TGCGCCAGCAGCCAAGATCTCAGCGGGGGCCCCAGCACAGATACGCAGTATTTT

V gene: TRBV7-9
D gene: .
J gene: TRBJ2-3
clone size: few
CDR3 protein: CASSLGPEVTDTQYF
CDR3 DNA: TGTGCCAGCAGCTTAGGCCCGGAGGTTACAGATACGCAGTATTTT

V gene: TRBV18
D gene: .
J gene: TRBJ1-2
clone size: few
CDR3 protein: CASSPGDDYGYTF
CDR3 DNA: TGTGCCAGCTCACCAGGGGACGACTATGGCTACACCTTC

V gene: TRBV7-2
D gene: .
J gene: TRBJ1-6
clone size: .
CDR3 protein: CASSLAITGNSPLHF
CDR3 DNA: TGTGCCAGCAGCTTAGCGATCACGGGCAATTCACCCCTCCACTTT

V gene: TRBV6-6
D gene: .
J gene: TRBJ1-2
clone size: .
CDR3 protein: CASSYEGYHGYTF
CDR3 DNA: TGTGCCAGCAGTTATGAGGGGTACCATGGCTACACCTTC

V gene: TRBV6-5
D gene: TRBD1
J gene: TRBJ2-3
clone size: few
CDR3 protein: CASSYVGQGATDTQYF
CDR3 DNA: TGTGCCAGCAGTTACGTGGGACAGGGGGCTACAGATACGCAGTATTTT

V gene: TRBV7-2
D gene: TRBD2
J gene: TRBJ2-3
clone size: many
CDR3 protein: CASSPLAGAFTDTQYF
CDR3 DNA: TGTGCCAGCAGCCCCCTAGCGGGGGCCTTCACAGATACGCAGTATTTT

V gene: TRBV7-2
D gene: TRBD2
J gene: TRBJ2-3
clone size: many
CDR3 protein: CASSSAGSTDTQYF
CDR3 DNA: TGTGCCAGCAGCTCAGCGGGGAGCACAGATACGCAGTATTTT

V gene: TRBV7-9
D gene: TRBD1
J gene: TRBJ2-4
clone size: .
CDR3 protein: CASSLRDRGNIQYF
CDR3 DNA: TGTGCCAGCAGCCTCCGGGACAGGGGAAACATTCAGTACTTC

V gene: TRBV18
D gene: .
J gene: TRBJ2-5
clone size: .
CDR3 protein: CASSPVTQLQETQYF
CDR3 DNA: TGTGCCAGCTCACCAGTTACACAGCTTCAAGAGACCCAGTACTTC